This is a list of T cell receptor beta chains from one sample in a study of shared T cell receptors in the human thymus. Profiled with immunoSEQ multiplex PCR; TCRdb holds only in-frame clones, not every one. The sample consists of 65,000 to 70,000 clones, roughly 95% of them appearing once. The specimen sequenced was thymocytes. These receptors originate from a human donor. Both conserved end residues are part of each CDR3. D genes are given only for firm matches. Clone size is shown for a subset of rows, as once, few, many or a class of expanded clone.

J | size | V | D | CDR3 | DNA
TRBJ1-1 | few | TRBV5-6 | NA | CASSSPGGNTEAFF | TGTGCCAGCAGCTCACCCGGGGGGAACACTGAAGCTTTCTTT
TRBJ2-2 | NA | TRBV19 | TRBD2 | CASSIDWLAGGIQNTGELFF | TGTGCCAGTAGTATAGATTGGTTAGCGGGGGGAATCCAGAACACCGGGGAGCTGTTTTTT
TRBJ2-2 | NA | TRBV27 | NA | CASTALAGPGTGELFF | TGTGCCAGCACTGCCTTAGCAGGGCCCGGCACCGGGGAGCTGTTTTTT
TRBJ2-5 | NA | TRBV6-5 | TRBD2 | CASREAGGRETQYF | TGTGCCAGCAGAGAAGCGGGGGGGCGGGAGACCCAGTACTTC
TRBJ2-1 | NA | TRBV5-1 | NA | CASSLAGGSFSVKNYNEQFF | TGCGCCAGCAGCTTGGCCGGCGGGTCCTTCTCAGTCAAAAACTACAATGAGCAGTTCTTC
TRBJ2-3 | NA | TRBV4-2 | TRBD2 | CASSQPTSGHTDTQYF | TGTGCCAGCAGCCAGCCTACTAGCGGCCACACAGATACGCAGTATTTT
TRBJ2-5 | NA | TRBV15 | NA | CATSRALGGGTQYF | TGTGCCACCAGCAGAGCGTTGGGGGGTGGGACCCAGTACTTC
TRBJ1-3 | NA | TRBV6-5 | NA | CASTPGTGNTIYF | TGTGCCAGCACTCCCGGTACGGGAAACACCATATATTTT
TRBJ1-2 | NA | TRBV6-4 | TRBD1 | CASSPDRDRGSGYTF | TGTGCCAGCAGTCCCGACCGGGACAGGGGTTCTGGCTACACCTTC
TRBJ2-2 | NA | TRBV13 | TRBD2 | CASSSRTSEPHTGELFF | TGTGCCAGCAGCTCCCGGACTAGCGAGCCCCACACCGGGGAGCTGTTTTTT
TRBJ1-1 | NA | TRBV9 | TRBD1 | CASSVGKQGATEAFF | TGTGCCAGCAGCGTAGGAAAACAGGGGGCGACTGAAGCTTTCTTT
TRBJ1-2 | NA | TRBV9 | NA | CASSGPRSLHGIYGYTF | TGTGCCAGCAGCGGGCCCAGATCCCTCCACGGTATCTATGGCTACACCTTC
TRBJ1-5 | NA | TRBV5-3 | NA | CARSFKAGNGQIGPYQPQHF | TGTGCCAGAAGCTTTAAGGCAGGCAACGGCCAAATCGGACCGTATCAGCCCCAGCATTTT
TRBJ1-2 | NA | TRBV4-1 | NA | CASSQDLALCGYTF | TGCGCCAGCAGCCAAGATCTTGCGTTGTGTGGCTACACCTTC
TRBJ1-3 | NA | TRBV7-9 | TRBD1 | CASSSTGGICPSGNTIYF | TGTGCCAGCAGTTCCACAGGGGGAATATGTCCCTCTGGAAACACCATATATTTT
TRBJ2-1 | NA | TRBV10-2 | TRBD2 | CASSEYSLRGGSEQFF | TGCGCCAGCAGTGAGTACTCTTTACGGGGCGGGAGTGAGCAGTTCTTC
TRBJ2-5 | once | TRBV6-5 | NA | CASSWMNQETQYF | TGTGCCAGCAGTTGGATGAACCAAGAGACCCAGTACTTC
TRBJ2-1 | NA | TRBV10-3 | NA | CAISGHYRETMSSYNEQFF | TGTGCCATCAGTGGTCACTATCGGGAGACTATGAGCTCCTACAATGAGCAGTTCTTC
TRBJ2-7 | NA | TRBV20-1 | NA | CSARRGHGQYF | TGCAGTGCTAGAAGGGGCCATGGGCAGTACTTC
TRBJ2-1 | NA | TRBV2 | NA | CARERDLNNEQFF | TGTGCCAGAGAGAGGGACCTGAACAATGAGCAGTTCTTC
TRBJ2-5 | NA | TRBV5-4 | NA | CASSRGSEQETQYF | TGTGCCAGCAGCAGGGGGTCCGAACAAGAGACCCAGTACTTC
TRBJ1-5 | once | TRBV4-3 | NA | CASSQDPGNQPQHF | TGCGCCAGCAGCCAAGATCCAGGGAATCAGCCCCAGCATTTT
TRBJ2-6 | NA | TRBV10-1 | NA | CASRLAGANVLTF | TGCGCCAGCAGGCTAGCAGGGGCCAACGTCCTGACTTTC
TRBJ1-4 | NA | TRBV4-1 | NA | CASSQHSATNEKLFF | TGCGCCAGCAGCCAACACAGTGCAACTAATGAAAAACTGTTTTTT
TRBJ1-5 | NA | TRBV5-6 | TRBD1 | CASSLGQGGQPQHF | TGTGCCAGCAGCTTGGGACAGGGCGGCCAGCCCCAGCATTTT
TRBJ1-5 | NA | TRBV5-3 | NA | CARSLKEGNYSNQPQHF | TGTGCCAGAAGCCTCAAGGAGGGGAACTATAGCAATCAGCCCCAGCATTTT
TRBJ2-2 | NA | TRBV4-2 | TRBD1 | CASSPRDRASNTGELFF | TGTGCCAGCAGCCCCAGGGACAGGGCGTCGAACACCGGGGAGCTGTTTTTT
TRBJ2-7 | NA | TRBV28 | TRBD1 | CASRYDRENYEQYF | TGTGCCAGCAGATACGACAGGGAGAACTACGAGCAGTACTTC
TRBJ1-3 | NA | TRBV19 | NA | CASSSLTGTRNTIYF | TGTGCCAGTAGCTCTCTCACAGGGACCAGAAACACCATATATTTT
TRBJ2-7 | NA | TRBV18 | NA | CASSRGVTYEQYF | TGTGCCAGCTCACGGGGAGTCACCTACGAGCAGTACTTC
TRBJ2-7 | NA | TRBV18 | NA | CASSPKDLAGRFYEQYF | TGTGCCAGCTCACCGAAGGATCTCGCGGGACGTTTCTACGAGCAGTACTTC
TRBJ2-1 | NA | TRBV2 | TRBD1 | CARGQASNEQFF | TGTGCCAGAGGACAGGCGAGTAATGAGCAGTTCTTC
TRBJ2-2 | few | TRBV15 | NA | CATSRVLRGNTGELFF | TGTGCCACCAGCAGAGTACTCAGGGGGAACACCGGGGAGCTGTTTTTT
TRBJ2-7 | NA | TRBV19 | NA | CASSSSRRTYEQYF | TGTGCCAGTAGTTCGTCTCGACGCACCTACGAGCAGTACTTC
TRBJ2-7 | NA | TRBV20-1 | TRBD2 | CSGEGSYEQYF | TGCAGTGGGGAGGGCTCCTATGAGCAGTACTTC
TRBJ1-4 | NA | TRBV7-6 | NA | CASSTRGQKIEKLFF | TGTGCCAGCAGCACGAGGGGACAAAAAATTGAAAAACTGTTTTTT
TRBJ2-3 | few | TRBV2 | TRBD1 | CASSCQKRQGNTDTQYF | TGTGCCAGCAGTTGCCAGAAGAGACAGGGGAACACAGATACGCAGTATTTT
TRBJ1-3 | NA | TRBV4-3 | NA | CASSQDLPSGNTIYF | TGCGCCAGCAGCCAAGATCTACCCTCTGGAAACACCATATATTTT